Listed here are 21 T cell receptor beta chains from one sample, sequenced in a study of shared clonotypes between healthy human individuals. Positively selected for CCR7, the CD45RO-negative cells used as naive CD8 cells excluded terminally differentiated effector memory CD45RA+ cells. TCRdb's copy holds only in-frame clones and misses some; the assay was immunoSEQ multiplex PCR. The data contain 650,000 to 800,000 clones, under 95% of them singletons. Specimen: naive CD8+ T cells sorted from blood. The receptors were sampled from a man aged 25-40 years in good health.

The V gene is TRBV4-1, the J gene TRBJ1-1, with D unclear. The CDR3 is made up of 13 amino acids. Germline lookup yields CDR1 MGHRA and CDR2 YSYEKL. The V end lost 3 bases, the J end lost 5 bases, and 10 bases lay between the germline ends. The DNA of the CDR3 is TGCGCCAGCAGCCATGGGATTATAACTGAAGCTTTCTTT. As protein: CASSHGIITEAFF.

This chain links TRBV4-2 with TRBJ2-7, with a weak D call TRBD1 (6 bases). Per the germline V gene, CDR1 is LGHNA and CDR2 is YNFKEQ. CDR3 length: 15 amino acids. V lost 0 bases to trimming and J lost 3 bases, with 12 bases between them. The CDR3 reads CASSQEWGPIYEQYF. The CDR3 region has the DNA TGTGCCAGCAGCCAAGAATGGGGGCCCATCTACGAGCAGTACTTC.

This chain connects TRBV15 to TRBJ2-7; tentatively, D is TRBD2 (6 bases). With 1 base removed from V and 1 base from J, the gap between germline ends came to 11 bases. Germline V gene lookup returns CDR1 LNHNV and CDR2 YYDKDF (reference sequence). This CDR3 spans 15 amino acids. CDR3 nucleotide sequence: TGTGCCACCAGCAGAGGGTCAGGGAGGTCCTACGAGCAGTACTTC. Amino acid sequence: CATSRGSGRSYEQYF.

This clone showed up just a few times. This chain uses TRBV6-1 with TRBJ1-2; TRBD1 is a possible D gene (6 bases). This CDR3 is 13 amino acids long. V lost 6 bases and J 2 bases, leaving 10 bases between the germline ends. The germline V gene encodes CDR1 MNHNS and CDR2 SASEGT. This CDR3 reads CASRPTGNYGYTF. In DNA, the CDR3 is TGTGCCAGCAGACCGACAGGAAACTATGGCTACACCTTC.

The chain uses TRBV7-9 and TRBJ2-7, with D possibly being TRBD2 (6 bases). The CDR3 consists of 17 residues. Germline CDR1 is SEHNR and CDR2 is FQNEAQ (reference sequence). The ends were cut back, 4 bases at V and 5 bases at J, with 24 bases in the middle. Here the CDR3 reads CASSSDIRRAGEDEQYF. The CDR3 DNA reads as TGTGCCAGCAGCTCCGATATACGAAGGGCCGGGGAGGACGAGCAGTACTTC.

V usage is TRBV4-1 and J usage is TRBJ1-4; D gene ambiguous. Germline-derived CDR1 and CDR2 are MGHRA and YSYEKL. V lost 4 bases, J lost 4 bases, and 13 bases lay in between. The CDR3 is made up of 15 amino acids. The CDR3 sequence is CASSLLTRINEKLFF. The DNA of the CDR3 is TGCGCCAGCAGCCTCCTGACAAGAATTAATGAAAAACTGTTTTTT.

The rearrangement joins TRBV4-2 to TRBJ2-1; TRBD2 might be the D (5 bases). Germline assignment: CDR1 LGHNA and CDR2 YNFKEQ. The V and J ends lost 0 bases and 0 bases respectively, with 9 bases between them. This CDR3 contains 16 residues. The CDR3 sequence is CASSQDYGISYNEQFF. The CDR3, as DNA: TGTGCCAGCAGCCAAGACTACGGGATCTCCTACAATGAGCAGTTCTTC.

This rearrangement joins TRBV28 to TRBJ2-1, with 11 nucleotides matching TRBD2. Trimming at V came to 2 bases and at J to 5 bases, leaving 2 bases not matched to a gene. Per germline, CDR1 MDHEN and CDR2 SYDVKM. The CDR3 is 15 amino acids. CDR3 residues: CASSLGLAGNNEQFF. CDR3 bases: TGTGCCAGCAGTTTAGGACTAGCGGGTAACAATGAGCAGTTCTTC.

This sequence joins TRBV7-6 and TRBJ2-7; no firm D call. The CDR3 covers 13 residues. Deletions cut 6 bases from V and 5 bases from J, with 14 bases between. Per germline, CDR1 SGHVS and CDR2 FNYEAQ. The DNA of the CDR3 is TGTGCCAGCAGGATGGATAATGGGGACGAGCAGTACTTC. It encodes CASRMDNGDEQYF.

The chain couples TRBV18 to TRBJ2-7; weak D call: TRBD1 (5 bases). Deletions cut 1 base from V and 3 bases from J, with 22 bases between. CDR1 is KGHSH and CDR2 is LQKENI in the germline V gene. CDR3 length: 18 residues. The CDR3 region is CASSPRIVRQKNLYEQYF. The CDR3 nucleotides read TGTGCCAGCTCACCACGGATAGTACGACAGAAAAACCTCTACGAGCAGTACTTC.

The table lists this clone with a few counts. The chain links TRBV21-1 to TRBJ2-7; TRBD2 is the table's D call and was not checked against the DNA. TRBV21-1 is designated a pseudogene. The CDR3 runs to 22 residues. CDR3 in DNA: TGTGCCAGCAGCAATTTGCGTATAATGCGGGTTCCTAGCGGGAGGGCCTGGCGTGAGCAGTACTTC. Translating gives CASSNLRIMRVPSGRAWREQYF.

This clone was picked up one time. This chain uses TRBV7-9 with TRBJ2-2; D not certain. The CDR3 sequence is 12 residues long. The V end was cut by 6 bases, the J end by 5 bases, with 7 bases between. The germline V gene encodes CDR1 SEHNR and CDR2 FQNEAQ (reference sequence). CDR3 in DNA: TGTGCCAGCAGGCCACGAACCGGGGAGCTGTTTTTT. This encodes CASRPRTGELFF.

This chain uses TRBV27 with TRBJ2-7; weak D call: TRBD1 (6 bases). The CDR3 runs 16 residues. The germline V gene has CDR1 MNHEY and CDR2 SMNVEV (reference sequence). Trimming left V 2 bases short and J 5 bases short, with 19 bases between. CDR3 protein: CASSLRSPGEYDEQYF. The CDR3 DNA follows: TGTGCCAGCAGTTTACGGTCACCAGGGGAATATGACGAGCAGTACTTC.

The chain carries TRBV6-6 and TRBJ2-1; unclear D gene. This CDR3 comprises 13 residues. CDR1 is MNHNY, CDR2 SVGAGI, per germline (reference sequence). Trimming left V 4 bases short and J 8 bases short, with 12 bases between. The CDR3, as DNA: TGTGCCAGCAGTTGGAAGGGTAGAGATGAGCAGTTCTTC. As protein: CASSWKGRDEQFF.

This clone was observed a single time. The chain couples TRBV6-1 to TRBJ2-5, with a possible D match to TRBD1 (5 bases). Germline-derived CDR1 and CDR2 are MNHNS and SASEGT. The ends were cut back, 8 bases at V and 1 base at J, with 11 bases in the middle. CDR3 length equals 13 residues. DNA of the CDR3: TGTGCCAGCGCACAGGACCCCCAAGAGACCCAGTACTTC. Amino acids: CASAQDPQETQYF.

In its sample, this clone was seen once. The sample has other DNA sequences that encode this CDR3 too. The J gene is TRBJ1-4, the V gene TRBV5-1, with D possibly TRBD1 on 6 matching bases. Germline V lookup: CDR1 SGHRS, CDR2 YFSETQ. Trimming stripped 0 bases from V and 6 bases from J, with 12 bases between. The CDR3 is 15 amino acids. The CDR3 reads CASSLERGAHEKLFF. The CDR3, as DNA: TGCGCCAGCAGCTTGGAACGGGGGGCCCATGAAAAACTGTTTTTT.

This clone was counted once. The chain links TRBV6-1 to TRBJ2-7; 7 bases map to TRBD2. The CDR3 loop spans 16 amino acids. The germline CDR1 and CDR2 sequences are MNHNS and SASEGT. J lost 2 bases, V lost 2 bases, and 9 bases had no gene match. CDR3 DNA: TGTGCCAGCAGTGAATTCGGGCTAGCGGAGACCTACGAGCAGTACTTC. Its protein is CASSEFGLAETYEQYF.

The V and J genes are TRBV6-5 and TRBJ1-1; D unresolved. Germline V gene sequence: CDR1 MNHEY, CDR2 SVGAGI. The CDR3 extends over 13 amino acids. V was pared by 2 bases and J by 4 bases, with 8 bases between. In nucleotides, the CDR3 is TGTGCCAGCAGTTACGGGATGGGCACTGAAGCTTTCTTT. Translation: CASSYGMGTEAFF.

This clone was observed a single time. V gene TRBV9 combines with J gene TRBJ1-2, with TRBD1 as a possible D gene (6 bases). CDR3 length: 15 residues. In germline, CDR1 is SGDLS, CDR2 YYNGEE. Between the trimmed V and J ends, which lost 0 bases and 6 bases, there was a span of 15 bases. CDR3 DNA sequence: TGTGCCAGCAGCGTAGCTGCAGGGGCTGGAAATGGCTACACCTTC. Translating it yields CASSVAAGAGNGYTF.

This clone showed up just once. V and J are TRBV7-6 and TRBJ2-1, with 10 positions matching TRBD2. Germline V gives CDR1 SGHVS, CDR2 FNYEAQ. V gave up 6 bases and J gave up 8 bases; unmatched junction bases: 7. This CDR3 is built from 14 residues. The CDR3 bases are TGTGCCAGCAGAAAGCGGGAGGGCGGCGATGAGCAGTTCTTC. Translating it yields CASRKREGGDEQFF.

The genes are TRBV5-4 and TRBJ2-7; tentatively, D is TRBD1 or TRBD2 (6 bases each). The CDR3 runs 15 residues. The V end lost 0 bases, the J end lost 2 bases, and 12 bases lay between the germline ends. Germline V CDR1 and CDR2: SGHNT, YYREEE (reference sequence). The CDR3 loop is CASSLVGGGPYEQYF. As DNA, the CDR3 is TGTGCCAGCAGCTTGGTAGGGGGAGGACCCTACGAGCAGTACTTC.